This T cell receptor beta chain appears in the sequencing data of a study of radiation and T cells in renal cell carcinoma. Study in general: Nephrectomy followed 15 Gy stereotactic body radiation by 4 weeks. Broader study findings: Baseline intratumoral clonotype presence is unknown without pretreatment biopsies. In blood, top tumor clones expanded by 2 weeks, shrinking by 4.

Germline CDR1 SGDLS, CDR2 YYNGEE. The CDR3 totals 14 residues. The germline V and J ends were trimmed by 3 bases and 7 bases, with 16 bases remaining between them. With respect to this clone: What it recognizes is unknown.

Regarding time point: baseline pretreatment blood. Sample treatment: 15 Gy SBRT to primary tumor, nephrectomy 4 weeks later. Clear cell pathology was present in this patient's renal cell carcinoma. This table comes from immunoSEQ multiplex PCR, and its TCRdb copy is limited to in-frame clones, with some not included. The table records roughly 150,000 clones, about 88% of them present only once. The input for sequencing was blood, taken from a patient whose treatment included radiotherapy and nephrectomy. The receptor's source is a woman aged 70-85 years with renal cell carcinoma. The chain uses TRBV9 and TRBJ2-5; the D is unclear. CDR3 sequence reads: CASSGGPLLGTQYF. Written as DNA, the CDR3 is TGTGCCAGCAGCGGGGGTCCTCTCCTGGGGACCCAGTACTTC.